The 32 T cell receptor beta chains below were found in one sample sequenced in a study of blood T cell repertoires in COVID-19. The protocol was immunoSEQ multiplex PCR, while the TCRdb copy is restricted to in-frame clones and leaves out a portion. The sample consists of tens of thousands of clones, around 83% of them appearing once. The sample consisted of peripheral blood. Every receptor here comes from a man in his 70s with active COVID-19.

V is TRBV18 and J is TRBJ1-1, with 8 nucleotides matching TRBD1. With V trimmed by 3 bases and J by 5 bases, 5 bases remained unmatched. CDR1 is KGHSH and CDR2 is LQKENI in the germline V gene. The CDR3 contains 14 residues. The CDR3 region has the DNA TGTGCCAGCTCACCCACTACAGGGGGGACTGAAGCTTTCTTT. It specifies CASSPTTGGTEAFF.

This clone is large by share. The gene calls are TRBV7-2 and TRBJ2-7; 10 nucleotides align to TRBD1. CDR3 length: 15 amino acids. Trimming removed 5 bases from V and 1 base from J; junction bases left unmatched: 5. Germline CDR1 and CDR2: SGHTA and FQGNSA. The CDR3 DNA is TGTGCCAGCAGCCTCTGGACAGGGGGTTCCTACGAGCAGTACTTC. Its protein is CASSLWTGGSYEQYF.

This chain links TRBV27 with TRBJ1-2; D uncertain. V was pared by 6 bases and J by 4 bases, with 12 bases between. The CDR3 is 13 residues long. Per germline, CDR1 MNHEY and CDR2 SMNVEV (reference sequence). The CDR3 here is CASRLQGTYGYTF. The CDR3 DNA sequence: TGTGCCAGCAGACTACAAGGAACCTATGGCTACACCTTC.

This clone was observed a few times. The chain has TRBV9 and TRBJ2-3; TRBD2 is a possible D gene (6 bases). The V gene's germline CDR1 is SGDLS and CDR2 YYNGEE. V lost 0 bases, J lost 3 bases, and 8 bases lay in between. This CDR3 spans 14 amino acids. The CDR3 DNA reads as TGTGCCAGCAGCGTAGTTGGGGGGACAGATACGCAGTATTTT. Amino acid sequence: CASSVVGGTDTQYF.

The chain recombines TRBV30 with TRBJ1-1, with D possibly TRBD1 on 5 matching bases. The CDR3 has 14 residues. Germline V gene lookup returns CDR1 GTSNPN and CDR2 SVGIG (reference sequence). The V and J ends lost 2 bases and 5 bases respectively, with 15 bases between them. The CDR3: CAWSLTAKGTEAFF. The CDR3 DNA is TGTGCCTGGAGTCTTACAGCTAAGGGGACTGAAGCTTTCTTT.

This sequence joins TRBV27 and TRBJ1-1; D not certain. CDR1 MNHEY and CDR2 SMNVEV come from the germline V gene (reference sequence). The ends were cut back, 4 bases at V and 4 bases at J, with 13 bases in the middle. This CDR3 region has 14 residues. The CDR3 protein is CASSSNIGSTEAFF. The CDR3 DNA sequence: TGTGCCAGCAGTTCCAATATTGGGAGCACTGAAGCTTTCTTT.

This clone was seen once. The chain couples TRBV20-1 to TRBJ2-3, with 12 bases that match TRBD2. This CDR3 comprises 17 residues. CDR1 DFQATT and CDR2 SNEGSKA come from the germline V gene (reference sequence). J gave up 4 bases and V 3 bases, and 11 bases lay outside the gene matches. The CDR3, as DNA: TGCAGTGCTAGTCCCCTCACTAGCGGGGGGCGTCCAGATACGCAGTATTTT. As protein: CSASPLTSGGRPDTQYF.

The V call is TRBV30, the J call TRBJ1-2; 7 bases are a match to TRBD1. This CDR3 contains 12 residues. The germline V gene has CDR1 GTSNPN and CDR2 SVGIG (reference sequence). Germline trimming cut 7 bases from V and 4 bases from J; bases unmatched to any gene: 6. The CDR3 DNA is TGTGCCTCCCAAAGGGACAGCTATGGCTACACCTTC. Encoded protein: CASQRDSYGYTF.

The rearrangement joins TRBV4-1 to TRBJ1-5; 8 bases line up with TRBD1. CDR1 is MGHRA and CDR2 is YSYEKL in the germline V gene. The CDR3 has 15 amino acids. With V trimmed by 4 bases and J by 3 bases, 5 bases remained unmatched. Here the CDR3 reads CASSRQGATNQPQHF. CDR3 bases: TGCGCCAGCAGCCGCCAGGGGGCGACCAATCAGCCCCAGCATTTT.

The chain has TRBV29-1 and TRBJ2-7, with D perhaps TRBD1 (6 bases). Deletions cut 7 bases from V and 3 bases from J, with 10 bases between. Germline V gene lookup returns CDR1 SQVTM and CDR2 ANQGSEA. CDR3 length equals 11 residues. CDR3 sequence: CSASTGYEQYF. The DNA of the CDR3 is TGCAGCGCCTCGACAGGCTACGAGCAGTACTTC.

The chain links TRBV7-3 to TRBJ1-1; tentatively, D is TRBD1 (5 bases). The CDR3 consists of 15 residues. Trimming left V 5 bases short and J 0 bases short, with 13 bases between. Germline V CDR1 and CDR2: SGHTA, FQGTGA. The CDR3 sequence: CASSRSTVMNTEAFF. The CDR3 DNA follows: TGTGCCAGCAGCCGCTCGACAGTAATGAACACTGAAGCTTTCTTT.

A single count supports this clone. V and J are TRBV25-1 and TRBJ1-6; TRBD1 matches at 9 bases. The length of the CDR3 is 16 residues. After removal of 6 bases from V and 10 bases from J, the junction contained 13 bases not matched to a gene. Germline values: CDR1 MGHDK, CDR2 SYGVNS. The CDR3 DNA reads TGTGCCAGCAGCGACCTAAGGACAGGGGATAGCTCACCCCTCCACTTT. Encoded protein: CASSDLRTGDSSPLHF.

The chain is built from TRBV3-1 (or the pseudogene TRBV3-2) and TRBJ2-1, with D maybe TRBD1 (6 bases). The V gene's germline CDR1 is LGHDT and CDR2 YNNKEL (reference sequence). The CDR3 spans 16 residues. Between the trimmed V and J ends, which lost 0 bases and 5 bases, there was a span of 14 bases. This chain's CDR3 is CASSQEGAGANNEQFF. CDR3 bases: TGTGCCAGCAGCCAAGAGGGGGCAGGGGCAAACAATGAGCAGTTCTTC.

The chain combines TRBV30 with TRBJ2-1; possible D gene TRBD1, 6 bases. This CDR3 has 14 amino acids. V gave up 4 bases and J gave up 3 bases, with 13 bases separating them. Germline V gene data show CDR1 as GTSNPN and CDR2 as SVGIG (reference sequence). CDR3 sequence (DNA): TGTGCCTGGACCACAGGGACCGACTACAATGAGCAGTTCTTC. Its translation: CAWTTGTDYNEQFF.

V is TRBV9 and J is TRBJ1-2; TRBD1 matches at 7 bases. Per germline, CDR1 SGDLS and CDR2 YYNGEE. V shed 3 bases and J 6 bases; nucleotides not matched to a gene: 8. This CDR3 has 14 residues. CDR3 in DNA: TGTGCCAGCAGCGCCATGGGGACAGTCAATGGCTACACCTTC. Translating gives CASSAMGTVNGYTF.

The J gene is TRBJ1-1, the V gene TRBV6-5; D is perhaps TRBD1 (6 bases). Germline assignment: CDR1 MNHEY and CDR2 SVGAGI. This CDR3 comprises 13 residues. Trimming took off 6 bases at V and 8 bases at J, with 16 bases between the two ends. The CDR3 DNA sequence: TGTGCCAGCAGCTCTACAGGGCTAGGGGAAGCTTTCTTT. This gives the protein CASSSTGLGEAFF.

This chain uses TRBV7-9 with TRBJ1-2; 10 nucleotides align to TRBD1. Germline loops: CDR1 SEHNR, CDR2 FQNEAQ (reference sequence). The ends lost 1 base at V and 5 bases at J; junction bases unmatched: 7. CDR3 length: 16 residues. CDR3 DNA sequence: TGTGCCAGCAGCTTAGTAGGGACAGGGGTTCGGTATGGCTACACCTTC. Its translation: CASSLVGTGVRYGYTF.

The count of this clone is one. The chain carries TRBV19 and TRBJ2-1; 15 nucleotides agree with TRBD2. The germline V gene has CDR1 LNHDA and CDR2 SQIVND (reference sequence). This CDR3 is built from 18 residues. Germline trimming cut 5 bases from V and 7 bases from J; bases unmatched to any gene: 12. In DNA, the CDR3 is TGTGCCAGTAGTTCCCACCCCGGGACTAGCGGGAGGCCTAATGAGCAGTTCTTC. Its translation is CASSSHPGTSGRPNEQFF.

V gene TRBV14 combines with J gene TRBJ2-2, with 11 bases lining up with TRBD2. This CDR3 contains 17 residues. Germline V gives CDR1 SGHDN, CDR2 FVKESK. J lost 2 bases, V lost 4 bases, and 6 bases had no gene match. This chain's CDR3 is CASSRAGLAGNTGELFF. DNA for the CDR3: TGTGCCAGCAGCCGGGCTGGACTAGCGGGCAACACCGGGGAGCTGTTTTTT.

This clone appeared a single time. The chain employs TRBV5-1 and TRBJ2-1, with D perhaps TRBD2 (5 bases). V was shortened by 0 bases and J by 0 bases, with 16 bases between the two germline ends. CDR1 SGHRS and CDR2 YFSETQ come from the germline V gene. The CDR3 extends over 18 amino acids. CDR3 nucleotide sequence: TGCGCCAGCAGCTTGGGTCAGCTAGCTTCGAGCTCCTACAATGAGCAGTTCTTC. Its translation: CASSLGQLASSSYNEQFF.

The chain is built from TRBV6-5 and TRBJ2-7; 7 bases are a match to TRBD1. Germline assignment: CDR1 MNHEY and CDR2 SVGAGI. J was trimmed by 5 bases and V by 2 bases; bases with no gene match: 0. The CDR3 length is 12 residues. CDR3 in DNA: TGTGCCAGCAGTTACCAGGGGGACGAGCAGTACTTC. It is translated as CASSYQGDEQYF.

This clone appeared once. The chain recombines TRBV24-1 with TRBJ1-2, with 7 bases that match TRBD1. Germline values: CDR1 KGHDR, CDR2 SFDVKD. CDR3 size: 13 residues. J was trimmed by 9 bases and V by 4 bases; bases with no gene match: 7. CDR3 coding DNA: TGTGCCACCAGTGAAGCGACAGGGTCAAGCTACACCTTC. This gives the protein CATSEATGSSYTF.

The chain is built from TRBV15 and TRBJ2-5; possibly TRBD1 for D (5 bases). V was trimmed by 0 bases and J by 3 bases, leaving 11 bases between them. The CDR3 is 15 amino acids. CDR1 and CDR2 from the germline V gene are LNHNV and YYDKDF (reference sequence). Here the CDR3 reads CATSRDREGEETQYF. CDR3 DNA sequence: TGTGCCACCAGCAGAGATCGAGAAGGGGAAGAGACCCAGTACTTC.

The CDR3 spells CARSLASLDRVDNYGYTF. CDR3 sequence (DNA): TGTGCCAGAAGCTTAGCTTCTTTGGACAGGGTTGATAACTATGGCTACACCTTC. The chain joins TRBV7-5 to TRBJ1-2; the table's D call of TRBD1 was not tested on the DNA. TRBV7-5 counts as a pseudogene. The CDR3 covers 18 residues.

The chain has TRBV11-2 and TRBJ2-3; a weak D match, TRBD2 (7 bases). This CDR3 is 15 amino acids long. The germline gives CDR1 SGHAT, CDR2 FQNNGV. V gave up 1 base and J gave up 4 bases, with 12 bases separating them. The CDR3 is CASSLGWEGADTQYF. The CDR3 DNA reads TGTGCCAGCAGCTTAGGGTGGGAGGGGGCAGATACGCAGTATTTT.

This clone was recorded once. CDR3 loop: CATGRDTGVKAGELFF. The CDR3 region has the DNA TGTGCCACCGGACGCGATACAGGGGTAAAAGCCGGGGAGCTGTTTTTT. J is TRBJ2-2 and V is TRBV24-1, with 7 bases matching TRBD1. Germline loops: CDR1 KGHDR, CDR2 SFDVKD. The CDR3 extends over 16 amino acids. The V and J ends lost 9 bases and 6 bases, in that order; junction bases with no gene match: 15.

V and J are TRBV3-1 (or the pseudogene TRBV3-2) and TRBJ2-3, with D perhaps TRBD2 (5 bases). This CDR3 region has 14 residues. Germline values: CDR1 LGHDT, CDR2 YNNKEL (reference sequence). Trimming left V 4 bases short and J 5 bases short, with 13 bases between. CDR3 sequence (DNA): TGTGCCAGCAGCCCTCTCCCACGGGAAGATACGCAGTATTTT. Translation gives CASSPLPREDTQYF.

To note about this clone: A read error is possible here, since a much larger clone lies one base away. CDR3 sequence reads: CANRALSGNTIYF. Written as DNA, the CDR3 is TGTGCCAACAGGGCCCTCTCTGGAAACACCATATATTTT. The chain links TRBV27 to TRBJ1-3; perhaps TRBD1 as D (6 bases). The germline CDR1 and CDR2 sequences are MNHEY and SMNVEV (reference sequence). The CDR3 extends over 13 amino acids. The ends were cut back, 10 bases at V and 0 bases at J, with 10 bases in the middle.

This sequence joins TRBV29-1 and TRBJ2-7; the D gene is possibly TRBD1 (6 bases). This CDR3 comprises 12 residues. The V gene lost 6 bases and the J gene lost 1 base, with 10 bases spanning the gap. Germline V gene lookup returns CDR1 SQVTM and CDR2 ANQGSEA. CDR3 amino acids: CSVGTLSYEQYF. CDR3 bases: TGCAGCGTCGGGACACTTTCCTACGAGCAGTACTTC.

The CDR3 DNA follows: TGTGCCGGGGCCCCCCGCAGGCCGAACACTGAAGCTTTCTTT. Amino acid sequence: CAGAPRRPNTEAFF. This chain connects TRBV9 to TRBJ1-1; D possibly corresponds to TRBD1 (5 bases). The V gene's germline CDR1 is SGDLS and CDR2 YYNGEE. The CDR3 has 14 amino acids. Trimming removed 10 bases from V and 1 base from J, with 17 bases in between.

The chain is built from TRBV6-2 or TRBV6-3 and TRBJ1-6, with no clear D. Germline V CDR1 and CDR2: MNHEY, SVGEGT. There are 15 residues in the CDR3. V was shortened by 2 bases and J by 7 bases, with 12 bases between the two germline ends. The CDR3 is CASSYNSITNSPLHF. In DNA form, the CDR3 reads TGTGCCAGCAGTTACAACAGCATTACAAATTCACCCCTCCACTTT.

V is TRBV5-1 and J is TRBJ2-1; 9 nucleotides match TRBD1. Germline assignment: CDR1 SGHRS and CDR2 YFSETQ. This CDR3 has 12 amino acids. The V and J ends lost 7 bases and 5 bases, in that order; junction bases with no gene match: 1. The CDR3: CASGTGNNEQFF. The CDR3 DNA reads TGCGCCAGCGGGACAGGGAACAATGAGCAGTTCTTC.